Listed below are T cell receptor beta chains from one sample, sequenced in a study of T cells of healthy individuals. TCRdb passed the 5' RACE reads through MiXCR, listing each CDR3 protein once. The data contain about 60,000 distinct CDR3 sequences, about 16% of them singletons. Receptors were obtained from a human donor in good health. Both conserved end residues are part of each CDR3. Each record gives: CDR3 length, clone size, J gene, V gene, D gene, CDR3 DNA, CDR3 protein. The D gene is left open where the match is weak. The size field is filled for only some rows; it gives once, few, many or a size class.

CDR3 length: 13
clone size: -
J gene: TRBJ2-5
V gene: TRBV5-4
D gene: -
CDR3 DNA: TGTGCCAGCAGCTTACGGGACCAAGAGACCCAGTACTTC
CDR3 protein: CASSLRDQETQYF

CDR3 length: 15
clone size: many
J gene: TRBJ2-1
V gene: TRBV6-6
D gene: -
CDR3 DNA: TGTGCCAGCACCAAACTAGAGAGGGGCCACAATGAGCAGTTCTTC
CDR3 protein: CASTKLERGHNEQFF

CDR3 length: 19
clone size: many
J gene: TRBJ2-3
V gene: TRBV4-1
D gene: TRBD2
CDR3 DNA: TGCGCCAGCAGCCAAGCTCGGGGACTAGCGGGAGTCCCCACAGATACGCAGTATTTT
CDR3 protein: CASSQARGLAGVPTDTQYF

CDR3 length: 13
clone size: few
J gene: TRBJ1-1
V gene: TRBV5-1
D gene: -
CDR3 DNA: TGCGCCAGCAGCCCCTTGGGGAACACTGAAGCTTTCTTT
CDR3 protein: CASSPLGNTEAFF

CDR3 length: 16
clone size: -
J gene: TRBJ1-6
V gene: TRBV15
D gene: TRBD1
CDR3 DNA: TGTGCCACCAGCAGAGACAGGACAGGGAAAAATTCACCCCTCCACTTT
CDR3 protein: CATSRDRTGKNSPLHF

CDR3 length: 14
clone size: once
J gene: TRBJ2-7
V gene: TRBV15
D gene: TRBD1
CDR3 DNA: TGTGCCACCAGACGGACAGGGGGCGCCTACGAGCAGTACTTC
CDR3 protein: CATRRTGGAYEQYF

CDR3 length: 13
clone size: few
J gene: TRBJ2-5
V gene: TRBV2
D gene: -
CDR3 DNA: TGTGCCAGCAGTGTTGGACTCGAAGAGACCCAGTACTTC
CDR3 protein: CASSVGLEETQYF

CDR3 length: 19
clone size: few
J gene: TRBJ1-1
V gene: TRBV6-5
D gene: -
CDR3 DNA: TGTGCCAGCAGTTACTACGGGGGACGAGGGGGACCAGGGTATGGGGAAGCTTTCTTT
CDR3 protein: CASSYYGGRGGPGYGEAFF

CDR3 length: 13
clone size: few
J gene: TRBJ2-7
V gene: TRBV18
D gene: -
CDR3 DNA: TGTGCCAGCTCAGGGGACGGCTCCTACGAGCAGTACTTC
CDR3 protein: CASSGDGSYEQYF

CDR3 length: 13
clone size: many
J gene: TRBJ2-7
V gene: TRBV2
D gene: -
CDR3 DNA: TGTGCCAGCCACACAGGGGACTACTACGAGCAGTACTTC
CDR3 protein: CASHTGDYYEQYF

CDR3 length: 13
clone size: many
J gene: TRBJ2-5
V gene: TRBV7-2
D gene: -
CDR3 DNA: TGTGCCAGCAGCTCTACGCCTAGTGAGACCCAGTACTTC
CDR3 protein: CASSSTPSETQYF

CDR3 length: 14
clone size: -
J gene: TRBJ1-6
V gene: TRBV5-1
D gene: -
CDR3 DNA: TGCGCCAGCAGCTTGGTGTCACAGAATTCACCCCTCCACTTT
CDR3 protein: CASSLVSQNSPLHF

CDR3 length: 16
clone size: -
J gene: TRBJ2-1
V gene: TRBV25-1
D gene: TRBD2
CDR3 DNA: TGTGCCAGCAGTGAACGCGGGGGGCGATCCTACAATGAGCAGTTCTTC
CDR3 protein: CASSERGGRSYNEQFF

CDR3 length: 12
clone size: few
J gene: TRBJ2-7
V gene: TRBV2
D gene: -
CDR3 DNA: TGTGCCAGCAGTATCACAGGCTACGAGCAGTACTTC
CDR3 protein: CASSITGYEQYF

CDR3 length: 18
clone size: once
J gene: TRBJ2-1
V gene: TRBV5-5
D gene: -
CDR3 DNA: TGTGCCAGCAGCTTGTTTGTAGGGGGGGGCTCTTCCTACAATGAGCAGTTCTTC
CDR3 protein: CASSLFVGGGSSYNEQFF

CDR3 length: 13
clone size: -
J gene: TRBJ2-7
V gene: TRBV28
D gene: -
CDR3 DNA: TGTGCCAGCAGTTTGACACAGACCTACGAGCAGTACTTC
CDR3 protein: CASSLTQTYEQYF

CDR3 length: 14
clone size: few
J gene: TRBJ1-1
V gene: TRBV5-1
D gene: TRBD1
CDR3 DNA: TGCGCCAGCAGCCCCGGGACAGAGAACACTGAAGCTTTCTTT
CDR3 protein: CASSPGTENTEAFF

CDR3 length: 14
clone size: many
J gene: TRBJ2-1
V gene: TRBV19
D gene: TRBD1
CDR3 DNA: TGTGCCAGTAGTACGCGGACAGGGGGTAATGAGCAGTTCTTC
CDR3 protein: CASSTRTGGNEQFF

CDR3 length: 15
clone size: -
J gene: TRBJ1-2
V gene: TRBV28
D gene: -
CDR3 DNA: TGTGCCGTACCAGGTGGGAGCTTAGCTAACTATGGCTACACCTTC
CDR3 protein: CAVPGGSLANYGYTF

CDR3 length: 15
clone size: -
J gene: TRBJ2-6
V gene: TRBV7-3
D gene: TRBD1
CDR3 DNA: TGTGCCAGCAGCTTTGACAGGGCGGGGGCCAACGTCCTGACTTTC
CDR3 protein: CASSFDRAGANVLTF

CDR3 length: 13
clone size: many
J gene: TRBJ2-7
V gene: TRBV28
D gene: TRBD1
CDR3 DNA: TGTGCCAGCAGGGACAGGGGTTCGCACGAGCAGTACTTC
CDR3 protein: CASRDRGSHEQYF

CDR3 length: 17
clone size: -
J gene: TRBJ2-3
V gene: TRBV20-1
D gene: TRBD2
CDR3 DNA: TGCAGTGCTAGGTGGAGCGGGGGCCAACTTAGCACAGATACGCAGTATTTT
CDR3 protein: CSARWSGGQLSTDTQYF

CDR3 length: 9
clone size: many
J gene: TRBJ2-4
V gene: TRBV6-5
D gene: -
CDR3 DNA: TGTGTTATTCGGGACATTCAGTACTTC
CDR3 protein: CVIRDIQYF

CDR3 length: 13
clone size: few
J gene: TRBJ2-7
V gene: TRBV27
D gene: -
CDR3 DNA: TGTGCCAGCAGTTTAGGCCCATCCTACGAGCAGTACTTC
CDR3 protein: CASSLGPSYEQYF

CDR3 length: 13
clone size: many
J gene: TRBJ2-7
V gene: TRBV25-1
D gene: -
CDR3 DNA: TGTGCCAGCAGTGAATGGCAGGGGCGCGAGCAGTACTTC
CDR3 protein: CASSEWQGREQYF

CDR3 length: 15
clone size: many
J gene: TRBJ2-1
V gene: TRBV12-3/TRBV12-4
D gene: -
CDR3 DNA: TGTGCCAGCAGTTTGGGGACTTTTACCTACAATGAGCAGTTCTTC
CDR3 protein: CASSLGTFTYNEQFF

CDR3 length: 14
clone size: many
J gene: TRBJ2-3
V gene: TRBV20-1
D gene: TRBD1
CDR3 DNA: TGCAGTGCTCCTCGCGGACAGGGGGATAATACGCAGTATTTT
CDR3 protein: CSAPRGQGDNTQYF

CDR3 length: 21
clone size: few
J gene: TRBJ2-3
V gene: TRBV29-1
D gene: TRBD2
CDR3 DNA: TGCAGCGTGGAGGGGGGAGAAACTAGCGGGATAAACATCCTGGCCAGAGATACGCAGTATTTT
CDR3 protein: CSVEGGETSGINILARDTQYF

CDR3 length: 15
clone size: -
J gene: TRBJ1-1
V gene: TRBV7-8
D gene: -
CDR3 DNA: TGTGCCAGCAGCTTTCGGTCACCGAGGAACACTGAAGCTTTCTTT
CDR3 protein: CASSFRSPRNTEAFF

CDR3 length: 17
clone size: -
J gene: TRBJ1-5
V gene: TRBV30
D gene: -
CDR3 DNA: TGTGCCTGGAGTGTGAGGGGGATAGGGGTTAGCAATCAGCCCCAGCATTTT
CDR3 protein: CAWSVRGIGVSNQPQHF

CDR3 length: 16
clone size: few
J gene: TRBJ2-3
V gene: TRBV6-5
D gene: -
CDR3 DNA: TGTGCCAGCAGGGACTTCAGGGACTCGAACACAGATACGCAGTATTTT
CDR3 protein: CASRDFRDSNTDTQYF

CDR3 length: 13
clone size: -
J gene: TRBJ2-7
V gene: TRBV20-1
D gene: TRBD2
CDR3 DNA: TGCAGTGCTTCTAGCGGTAGCTCCTACGAGCAGTACTTC
CDR3 protein: CSASSGSSYEQYF

CDR3 length: 15
clone size: many
J gene: TRBJ2-3
V gene: TRBV6-2/TRBV6-3
D gene: TRBD1
CDR3 DNA: TGTGCCAGCAGTCAATCACAGGGGTATGGAGATACGCAGTATTTT
CDR3 protein: CASSQSQGYGDTQYF

CDR3 length: 14
clone size: few
J gene: TRBJ2-2
V gene: TRBV10-1
D gene: -
CDR3 DNA: TGCGCCAGCAGGAGGGGGCGGGAAACCGGGGAGCTGTTTTTT
CDR3 protein: CASRRGRETGELFF